This entry concerns a single T cell receptor (beta chain). The sample comes from a study of blood T cell repertoires in COVID-19. Study background: Samples came from the United States, Italy and Spain, spanning acute and convalescent COVID-19. Sample material is recorded as cDNA or gDNA derived from T cells, B-cell-depleted T cells, or PBMCs.

Per the study methods: Reference gene primer amplification yielded estimated nucleated cell counts. The table came from immunoSEQ multiplex PCR; TCRdb's copy has only in-frame clones and leaves some out. The V and J calls and the clone size are those of that table, but D and trimming were determined from the DNA. The repertoire holds roughly 190,000 clones, with approximately 90% as singletons. J lost 4 bases, V lost 4 bases, and 9 bases had no gene match. Germline values: CDR1 MGHRA, CDR2 YSYEKL. The CDR3 is 15 amino acids. Sequencing was carried out using peripheral blood. This sequence was found in a man in his 60s with active or convalescent COVID-19. The rearrangement joins TRBV4-1 to TRBJ1-2; 7 bases agree with TRBD1. CDR3 region: CASSRGTANPYGYTF. The CDR3 coding sequence is TGCGCCAGCAGCCGGGGGACAGCTAACCCCTATGGCTACACCTTC.